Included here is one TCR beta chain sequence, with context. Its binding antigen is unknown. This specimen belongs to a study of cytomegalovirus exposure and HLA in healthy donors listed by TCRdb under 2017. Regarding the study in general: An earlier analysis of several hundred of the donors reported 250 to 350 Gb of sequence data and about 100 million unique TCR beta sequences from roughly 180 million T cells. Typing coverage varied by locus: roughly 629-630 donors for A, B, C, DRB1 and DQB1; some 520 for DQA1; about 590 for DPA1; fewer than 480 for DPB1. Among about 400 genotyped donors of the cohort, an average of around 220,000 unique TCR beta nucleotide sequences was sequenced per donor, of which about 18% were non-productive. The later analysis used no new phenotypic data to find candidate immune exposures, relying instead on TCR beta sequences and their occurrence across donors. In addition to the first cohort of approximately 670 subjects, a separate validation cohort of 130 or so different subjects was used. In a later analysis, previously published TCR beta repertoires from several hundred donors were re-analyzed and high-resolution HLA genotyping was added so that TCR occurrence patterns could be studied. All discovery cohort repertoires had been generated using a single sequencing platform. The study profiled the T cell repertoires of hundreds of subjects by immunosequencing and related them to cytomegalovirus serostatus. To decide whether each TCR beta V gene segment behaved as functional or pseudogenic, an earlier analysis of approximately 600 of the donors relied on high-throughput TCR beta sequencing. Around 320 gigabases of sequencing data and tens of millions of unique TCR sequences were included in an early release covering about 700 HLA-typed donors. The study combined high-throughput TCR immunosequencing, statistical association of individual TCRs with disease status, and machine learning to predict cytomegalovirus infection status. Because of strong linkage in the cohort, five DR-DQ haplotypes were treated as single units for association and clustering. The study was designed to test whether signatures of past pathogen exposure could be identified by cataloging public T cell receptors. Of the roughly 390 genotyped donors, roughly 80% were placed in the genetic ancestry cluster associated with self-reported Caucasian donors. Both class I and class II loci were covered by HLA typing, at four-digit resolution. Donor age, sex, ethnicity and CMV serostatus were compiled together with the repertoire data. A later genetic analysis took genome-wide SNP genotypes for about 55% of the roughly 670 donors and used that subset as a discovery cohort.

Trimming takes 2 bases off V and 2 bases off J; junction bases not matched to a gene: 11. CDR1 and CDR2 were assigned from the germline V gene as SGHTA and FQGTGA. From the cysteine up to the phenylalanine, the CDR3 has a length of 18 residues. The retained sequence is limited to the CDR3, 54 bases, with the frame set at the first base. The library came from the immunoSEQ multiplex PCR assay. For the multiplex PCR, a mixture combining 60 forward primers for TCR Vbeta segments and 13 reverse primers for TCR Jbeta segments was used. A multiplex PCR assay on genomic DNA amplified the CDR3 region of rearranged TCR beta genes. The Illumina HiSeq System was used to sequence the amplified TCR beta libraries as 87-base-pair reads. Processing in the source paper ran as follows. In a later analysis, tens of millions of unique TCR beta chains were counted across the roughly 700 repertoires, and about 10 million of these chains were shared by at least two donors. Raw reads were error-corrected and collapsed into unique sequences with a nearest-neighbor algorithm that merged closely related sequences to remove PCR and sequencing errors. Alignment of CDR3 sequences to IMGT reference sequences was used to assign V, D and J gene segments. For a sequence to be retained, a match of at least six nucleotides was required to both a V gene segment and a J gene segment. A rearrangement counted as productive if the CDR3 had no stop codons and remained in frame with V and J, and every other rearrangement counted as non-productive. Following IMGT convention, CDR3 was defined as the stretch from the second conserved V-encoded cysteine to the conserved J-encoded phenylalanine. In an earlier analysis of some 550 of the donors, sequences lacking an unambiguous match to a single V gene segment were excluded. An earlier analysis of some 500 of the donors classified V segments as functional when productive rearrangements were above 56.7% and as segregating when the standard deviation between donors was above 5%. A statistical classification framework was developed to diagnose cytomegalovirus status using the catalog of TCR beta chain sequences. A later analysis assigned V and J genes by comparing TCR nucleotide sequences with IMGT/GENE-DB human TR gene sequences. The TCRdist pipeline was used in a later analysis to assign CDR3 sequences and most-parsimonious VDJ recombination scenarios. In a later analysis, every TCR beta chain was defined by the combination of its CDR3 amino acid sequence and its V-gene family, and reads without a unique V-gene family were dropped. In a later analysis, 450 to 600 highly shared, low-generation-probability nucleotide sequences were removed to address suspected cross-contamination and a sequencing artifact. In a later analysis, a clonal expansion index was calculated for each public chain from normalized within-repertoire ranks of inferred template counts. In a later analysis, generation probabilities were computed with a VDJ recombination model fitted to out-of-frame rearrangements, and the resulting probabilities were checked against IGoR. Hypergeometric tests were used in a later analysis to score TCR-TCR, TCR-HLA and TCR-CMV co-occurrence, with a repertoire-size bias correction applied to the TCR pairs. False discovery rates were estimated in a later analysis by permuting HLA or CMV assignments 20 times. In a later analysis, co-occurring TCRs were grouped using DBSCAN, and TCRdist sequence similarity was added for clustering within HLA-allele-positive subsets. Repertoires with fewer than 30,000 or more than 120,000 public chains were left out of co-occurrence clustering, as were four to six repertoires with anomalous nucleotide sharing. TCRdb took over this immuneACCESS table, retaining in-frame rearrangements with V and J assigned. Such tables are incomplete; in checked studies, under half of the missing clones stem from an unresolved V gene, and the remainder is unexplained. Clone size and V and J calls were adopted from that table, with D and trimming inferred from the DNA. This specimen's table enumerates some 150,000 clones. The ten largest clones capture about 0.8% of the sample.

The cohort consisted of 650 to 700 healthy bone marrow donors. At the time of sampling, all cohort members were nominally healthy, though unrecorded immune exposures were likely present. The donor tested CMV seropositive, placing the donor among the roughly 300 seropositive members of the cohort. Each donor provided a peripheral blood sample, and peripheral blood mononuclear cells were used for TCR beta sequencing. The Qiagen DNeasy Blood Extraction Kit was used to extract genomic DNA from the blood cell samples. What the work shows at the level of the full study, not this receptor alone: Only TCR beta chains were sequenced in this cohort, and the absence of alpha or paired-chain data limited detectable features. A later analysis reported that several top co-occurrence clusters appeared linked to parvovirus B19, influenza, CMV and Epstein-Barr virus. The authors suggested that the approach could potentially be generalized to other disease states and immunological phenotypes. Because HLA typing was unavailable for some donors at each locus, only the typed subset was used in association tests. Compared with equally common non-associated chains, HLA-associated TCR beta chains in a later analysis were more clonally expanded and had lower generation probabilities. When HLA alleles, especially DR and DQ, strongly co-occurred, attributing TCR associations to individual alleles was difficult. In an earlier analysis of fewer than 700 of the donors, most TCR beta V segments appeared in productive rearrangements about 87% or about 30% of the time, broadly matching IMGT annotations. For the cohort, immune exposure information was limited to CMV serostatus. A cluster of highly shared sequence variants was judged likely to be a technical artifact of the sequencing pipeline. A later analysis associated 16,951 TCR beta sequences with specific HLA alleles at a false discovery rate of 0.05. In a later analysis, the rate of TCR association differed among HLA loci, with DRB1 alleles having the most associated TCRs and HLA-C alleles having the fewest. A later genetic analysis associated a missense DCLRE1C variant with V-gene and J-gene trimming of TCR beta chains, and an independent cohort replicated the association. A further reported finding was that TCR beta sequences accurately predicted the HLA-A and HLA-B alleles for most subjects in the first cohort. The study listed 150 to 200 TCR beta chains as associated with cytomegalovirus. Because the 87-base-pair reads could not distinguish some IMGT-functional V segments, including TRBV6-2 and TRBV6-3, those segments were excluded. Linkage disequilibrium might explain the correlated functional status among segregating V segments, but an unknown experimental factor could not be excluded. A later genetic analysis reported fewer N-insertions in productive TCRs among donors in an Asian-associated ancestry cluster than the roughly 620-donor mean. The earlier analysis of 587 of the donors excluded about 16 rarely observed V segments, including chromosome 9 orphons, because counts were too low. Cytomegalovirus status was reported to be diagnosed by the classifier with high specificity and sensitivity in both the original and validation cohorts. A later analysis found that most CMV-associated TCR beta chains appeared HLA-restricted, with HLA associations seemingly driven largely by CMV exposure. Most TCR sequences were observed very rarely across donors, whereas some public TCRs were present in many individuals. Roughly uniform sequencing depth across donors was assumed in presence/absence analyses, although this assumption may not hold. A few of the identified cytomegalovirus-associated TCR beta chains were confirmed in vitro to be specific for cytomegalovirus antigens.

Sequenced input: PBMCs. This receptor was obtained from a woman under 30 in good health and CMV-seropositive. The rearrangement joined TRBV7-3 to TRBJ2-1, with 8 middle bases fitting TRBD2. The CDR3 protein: CASSLRGSGVSTYNEQFF. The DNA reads TGTGCCAGCAGCTTACGGGGTAGCGGGGTCTCAACCTACAATGAGCAGTTCTTC.